These 11 T cell receptor beta chains were sequenced from one sample in a study of OX40 agonist ivuxolimab in advanced cancers. Libraries were prepared by immunoSEQ multiplex PCR; TCRdb keeps only in-frame clonotypes and omits some of them. Of fewer than 55,000 clones detected, over 80% appear once; the ten largest clones hold under 2%. The sequenced sample was CD4+ or CD8+ T cells sorted from blood, obtained in a trial of the OX40 agonist ivuxolimab. Source of these receptors: an adult with an advanced solid tumor such as melanoma, head and neck, liver or kidney cancer.

As for this clone: The identical CDR3 is also encoded by other nucleotide sequences in the sample. The chain combines TRBV6-6 with TRBJ2-3; 9 bases align to TRBD2. This CDR3 spans 16 amino acids. Germline V gene sequence: CDR1 MNHNY, CDR2 SVGAGI (reference sequence). V lost 5 bases, J lost 5 bases, and 11 bases stayed unmatched. As DNA, the CDR3 is TGTGCCAGCAGTCGGGCGGGGGCGGGGGGGCTAGATACGCAGTATTTT. This translates into CASSRAGAGGLDTQYF.

This chain joins TRBV15 and TRBJ2-3; unclear D gene. V gave up 3 bases and J gave up 4 bases, with 14 bases separating them. The CDR3 totals 15 residues. CDR1 is LNHNV, CDR2 YYDKDF, per germline (reference sequence). The CDR3 sequence is CATSRPSISSDTQYF. CDR3 in DNA: TGTGCCACCAGCAGGCCCTCCATATCCTCAGATACGCAGTATTTT. The full variable domain, in which reference TRBV15 and TRBJ2-3 provide the parts outside the CDR3, is DAMVIQNPRYQVTQFGKPVTLSCSQTLNHNVMYWYQQKSSQAPKLLFHYYDKDFNNEADTPDNFQSRRPNTSFCFLDIRSPGLGDTAMYLCATSRPSISSDTQYFGPGTRLTVL.

The count of this clone is one. This chain connects TRBV7-2 to TRBJ2-7; no clear D gene. Germline V gene sequence: CDR1 SGHTA, CDR2 FQGNSA. This CDR3 region has 12 residues. Trimming shortened V by 1 base and J by 10 bases, and 11 bases separated the two germline ends. For the CDR3, the DNA is TGTGCCAGCAGCTTAGTTTCGAGGTCCCAGTACTTC. It specifies CASSLVSRSQYF.

The genes are TRBV7-9 and TRBJ1-3; TRBD1 agrees at 7 bases. The trim removed 2 bases at V and 0 bases at J, leaving 13 bases unmatched. Germline lookup yields CDR1 SEHNR and CDR2 FQNEAQ (reference sequence). The length of the CDR3 is 19 residues. The CDR3 nucleotides are TGTGCCAGCAGCTTAATTTCTTCGGGACAGACGCACTCTGGAAACACCATATATTTT. This codes for CASSLISSGQTHSGNTIYF.

The CDR3 nucleotides are TGTGCCAGCAGCTGGGAAGGCTTTGCGAATGAAGCTTTCTTT. It specifies CASSWEGFANEAFF. This sequence joins TRBV11-2 and TRBJ1-1, with D uncertain. Deletions cut 4 bases from V and 7 bases from J, with 16 bases between. This CDR3 has 14 amino acids. Germline CDR1 reads SGHAT; CDR2 reads FQNNGV. The full variable domain, its missing parts supplied by reference TRBV11-2 and TRBJ1-1, is EAGVAQSPRYKIIEKRQSVAFWCNPISGHATLYWYQQILGQGPKLLIQFQNNGVVDDSQLPKDRFSAERLKGVDSTLKIQPAKLEDSAVYLCASSWEGFANEAFFGQGTRLTVV.

This clone occurred a few times. The chain employs TRBV2 and TRBJ1-2; D perhaps matches TRBD1 (5 bases). The germline V gene has CDR1 SNHLY and CDR2 FYNNEI. The CDR3 length is 15 residues. Trimming took 6 bases from V and 0 from J, leaving 14 bases between them. The CDR3 DNA reads as TGTGCCAGCAGCTCAACAGGAAGCCCTAACTATGGCTACACCTTC. Protein: CASSSTGSPNYGYTF.

CDR3 sequence (DNA): TGTGCCAGCAGCCTATCCCTCGGGGCCTACGAGCAGTACGTC. It encodes CASSLSLGAYEQYV. The gene calls are TRBV5-8 and TRBJ2-7, with D maybe TRBD2 (5 bases). This CDR3 has 14 amino acids. The V end was cut by 4 bases, the J end by 2 bases, with 13 bases between. The germline gives CDR1 SGHTS, CDR2 YDEGEE.

The chain couples TRBV10-3 to TRBJ2-7; TRBD2 aligns across 8 bases. CDR3 size: 15 residues. Germline V lookup: CDR1 ENHRY, CDR2 SYGVKD. V lost 10 bases, J lost 1 base, and 12 bases stayed unmatched. The DNA of the CDR3 is TGTGCCACTACCCCTGACAGCGGGAGTTCCTACGAGCAGTACTTC. Translation: CATTPDSGSSYEQYF.

The chain combines TRBV28 with TRBJ1-1; TRBD1 is a possible D gene (6 bases). V lost 2 bases and J lost 1, with 11 bases in between. The CDR3 totals 15 residues. Germline loops: CDR1 MDHEN, CDR2 SYDVKM. The CDR3 region is CASSLRGVSNTEAFF. As DNA, the CDR3 is TGTGCCAGCAGTTTAAGGGGGGTATCGAACACTGAAGCTTTCTTT.

J is TRBJ2-7 and V is TRBV19; 8 bases line up with TRBD2. CDR1 is LNHDA, CDR2 SQIVND, per germline (reference sequence). The CDR3 covers 18 residues. The trim removed 4 bases at V and 2 bases at J, leaving 16 bases unmatched. Here the CDR3 DNA reads TGTGCCAGTAGTACGACCGGGGGGGGAAGCGGGACCCCCTACGAGCAGTACTTC. It codes for CASSTTGGGSGTPYEQYF.

This CDR3 reads CASSFRSSGSSGTGELFF. CDR3 in DNA: TGTGCCAGCAGCTTTAGGTCTAGCGGGAGTTCAGGCACCGGGGAGCTGTTTTTT. V is TRBV11-2 and J is TRBJ2-2, with 10 bases lining up with TRBD2. Germline V gene lookup returns CDR1 SGHAT and CDR2 FQNNGV. This CDR3 is 18 amino acids long. With 3 bases clipped from V and 4 bases from J, the junction kept 11 bases outside the gene matches.